Shown below are 16 T cell receptor beta chains from a single sample sequenced in a study of blood T cell repertoires in COVID-19. Method: immunoSEQ multiplex PCR; TCRdb's copy keeps in-frame clones and lacks some. This sample has 200,000 to 250,000 clones, with about 82% found just once. The sample consisted of peripheral blood. The receptors stem from a woman aged 55-69 years with active or convalescent COVID-19.

The gene calls are TRBV5-1 and TRBJ2-3; no firm D call. Germline V lookup: CDR1 SGHRS, CDR2 YFSETQ. V shed 0 bases and J shed 2 bases, with 10 bases lying between them. The CDR3 covers 15 residues. CDR3 amino acids: CASSLGQIFTDTQYF. The CDR3 bases are TGCGCCAGCAGCTTGGGCCAGATCTTCACAGATACGCAGTATTTT.

This chain's CDR3 is CASSPGGTDTQYF. The DNA for the CDR3 is TGTGCCAGCAGCCCAGGAGGAACAGATACGCAGTATTTT. V and J are TRBV3-1 (or the pseudogene TRBV3-2) and TRBJ2-3, with D possibly being TRBD2 (5 bases). V lost 4 bases and J 3 bases, leaving 8 bases between the germline ends. Per germline, CDR1 LGHDT and CDR2 YNNKEL (reference sequence). This CDR3 has 13 residues.

The chain joins TRBV5-4 to TRBJ2-2; unclear D gene. Germline V lookup: CDR1 SGHNT, CDR2 YYREEE (reference sequence). The V end lost 4 bases, the J end lost 1 base, and 2 bases lay between the germline ends. CDR3 length equals 12 residues. Written as DNA, the CDR3 is TGTGCCAGCAGCCAGAACACCGGGGAGCTGTTTTTT. Protein sequence: CASSQNTGELFF.

This clone was seen only a few times. The chain links TRBV5-1 to TRBJ2-7; 7 bases match TRBD2. The CDR3 loop spans 16 amino acids. Germline CDR1 reads SGHRS; CDR2 reads YFSETQ. V trimming: 4 bases; J trimming: 2 bases; junction bases outside the gene matches: 12. In DNA, the CDR3 is TGCGCCAGCAGCCCACGGCCGTCAGCGGGAACCTACGAGCAGTACTTC. Its protein product is CASSPRPSAGTYEQYF.

The chain's CDR3 is CASSIQIQNTEAFF. The CDR3 coding sequence is TGTGCCAGTAGTATACAGATCCAGAACACTGAAGCTTTCTTT. The rearrangement links TRBV19 to TRBJ1-1, with unresolved D. There are 14 residues in the CDR3. Trimming stripped 2 bases from V and 1 base from J, with 8 bases between. CDR1 is LNHDA and CDR2 is SQIVND in the germline V gene (reference sequence).

This chain connects TRBV6-1 to TRBJ2-1; TRBD2 aligns across 7 bases. Germline V gene sequence: CDR1 MNHNS, CDR2 SASEGT. V gave up 2 bases and J gave up 1 base; unmatched junction bases: 5. CDR3 size: 16 residues. DNA for the CDR3: TGTGCCAGCAGTGAAATGGGGGGAGGGTCCTACAATGAGCAGTTCTTC. This codes for CASSEMGGGSYNEQFF.

The chain couples TRBV2 to TRBJ2-3; no firm D call. The CDR3 is made up of 14 amino acids. Germline V gene lookup returns CDR1 SNHLY and CDR2 FYNNEI. The V and J ends lost 4 bases and 2 bases respectively, with 10 bases between them. Here the CDR3 DNA reads TGTGCCAGCAGTGCTCTCCAGGACACAGATACGCAGTATTTT. It encodes CASSALQDTDTQYF.

The chain joins TRBV24-1 to TRBJ1-5; no clear D. Per the germline V gene, CDR1 is KGHDR and CDR2 is SFDVKD. There are 12 residues in the CDR3. V lost 3 bases and J 5 bases, leaving 4 bases between the germline ends. Here the CDR3 reads CATSDVDQPQHF. The CDR3 nucleotides read TGTGCCACCAGTGATGTCGATCAGCCCCAGCATTTT.

V and J are TRBV11-2 and TRBJ1-1; tentatively, D is TRBD1 (5 bases). CDR1 is SGHAT and CDR2 is FQNNGV in the germline V gene. This CDR3 contains 15 residues. The V end lost 3 bases, the J end lost 4 bases, and 15 bases lay between the germline ends. This CDR3 is CASSLAGRMITEAFF. The DNA for the CDR3 is TGTGCCAGCAGCTTGGCGGGACGGATGATCACTGAAGCTTTCTTT. Full variable domain (missing parts from reference TRBV11-2 and TRBJ1-1): EAGVAQSPRYKIIEKRQSVAFWCNPISGHATLYWYQQILGQGPKLLIQFQNNGVVDDSQLPKDRFSAERLKGVDSTLKIQPAKLEDSAVYLCASSLAGRMITEAFFGQGTRLTVV.

The rearrangement links TRBV3-1 (or the pseudogene TRBV3-2) to TRBJ2-3; D perhaps matches TRBD1 (6 bases). The V gene lost 3 bases and the J gene lost 6 bases, with 10 bases spanning the gap. CDR1 and CDR2 (germline): LGHDT, YNNKEL (reference sequence). There are 13 residues in the CDR3. CDR3 coding DNA: TGTGCCAGCAGCCATACCGACAGGGATACGCAGTATTTT. Protein: CASSHTDRDTQYF.

V usage is TRBV5-1 and J usage is TRBJ2-3, with D maybe TRBD2 (5 bases). Germline V CDR1 and CDR2: SGHRS, YFSETQ. The CDR3 has 14 amino acids. Trimming removed 4 bases from V and 0 bases from J, with 9 bases in between. DNA of the CDR3: TGCGCCAGCAGCCCGGCGGGCAGCACAGATACGCAGTATTTT. Its protein is CASSPAGSTDTQYF.

J is TRBJ2-3 and V is TRBV11-2, with 8 bases that match TRBD2. The germline CDR1 and CDR2 sequences are SGHAT and FQNNGV. V trimming: 5 bases; J trimming: 5 bases; junction bases outside the gene matches: 18. This CDR3 comprises 18 residues. DNA for the CDR3: TGTGCCAGCAGCGCCCAGCTCGGCGCGGGGGGCCTAGGAGATACGCAGTATTTT. This translates into CASSAQLGAGGLGDTQYF.

The rearrangement links TRBV5-1 to TRBJ2-1, with D possibly matching TRBD2 (7 bases). Deletions cut 0 bases from V and 9 bases from J, with 16 bases between. The germline V gene has CDR1 SGHRS and CDR2 YFSETQ. The CDR3 sequence is 15 residues long. The CDR3 region has the DNA TGCGCCAGCAGCTTGGTTGTGAGGGGGGGTAGTGAGCAGTTCTTC. Translating gives CASSLVVRGGSEQFF.

The chain carries TRBV3-1 (or the pseudogene TRBV3-2) and TRBJ2-5; 11 nucleotides align to TRBD1. The CDR3 totals 16 residues. CDR1 and CDR2 from the germline V gene are LGHDT and YNNKEL (reference sequence). With 0 bases clipped from V and 4 bases from J, the junction kept 4 bases outside the gene matches. This CDR3 reads CASSQDLGTGGETQYF. The CDR3, as DNA: TGTGCCAGCAGCCAAGATCTTGGGACAGGGGGAGAGACCCAGTACTTC.

The chain has TRBV5-1 and TRBJ1-1; TRBD1 matches 9 bases. J lost 7 bases, V lost 3 bases, and 4 bases had no gene match. The CDR3 consists of 13 residues. CDR1 and CDR2 from the germline V gene are SGHRS and YFSETQ. The CDR3 DNA follows: TGCGCCAGCAGCTGGAGACAGGGGGGTGAAGCTTTCTTT. Translation: CASSWRQGGEAFF.

The gene calls are TRBV5-6 and TRBJ2-7, with a tentative D call TRBD2 (5 bases). Per the germline V gene, CDR1 is SGHDT and CDR2 is YYEEEE. This CDR3 has 16 residues. Trimming pared 0 bases from V and 2 bases from J, leaving 15 bases between. As DNA, the CDR3 is TGTGCCAGCAGCTTGGAGTGGGGTTCCGGGACCTACGAGCAGTACGTC. Its translation: CASSLEWGSGTYEQYV.